The 6 T cell receptor beta chains reported below all come from one sample, sequenced in a study of PD-L1 blockade in urothelial cancer. TCRdb's copy holds only in-frame clones and misses some; the assay was immunoSEQ multiplex PCR. This repertoire shows 42,000 or so clones, roughly four fifths found once; its top ten account for roughly an eighth. Time point indicated: peripheral blood 6 weeks after treatment start. Material: PBMCs, obtained around atezolizumab (anti-PD-L1) treatment. These receptors originate from a man aged 60 to 69 with urothelial cancer.

The gene calls are TRBV25-1 and TRBJ2-1, with a weak D call TRBD2 (5 bases). V lost 3 bases and J 0 bases, leaving 12 bases between the germline ends. CDR1 and CDR2 (germline): MGHDK, SYGVNS. This CDR3 is 16 amino acids long. The CDR3 DNA reads TGTGCCAGCAGTGACCCTAGCAGGAGCTCCTACAATGAGCAGTTCTTC. It yields the protein CASSDPSRSSYNEQFF.

The chain recombines TRBV19 with TRBJ2-1, with 9 positions matching TRBD2. The V and J ends lost 3 bases and 9 bases, in that order; junction bases with no gene match: 9. Germline V gene data show CDR1 as LNHDA and CDR2 as SQIVND (reference sequence). CDR3 length: 15 amino acids. For the CDR3, the DNA is TGTGCCAGTAGTATCCTGGGCGGGAGGGCCGCTGAGCAGTTCTTC. Its protein is CASSILGGRAAEQFF.

The genes are TRBV7-2 and TRBJ2-2, with 10 positions matching TRBD2. The CDR3 is 16 residues long. Trimming cost V 2 bases and J 4 bases; bases outside gene matches: 4. Germline CDR1 and CDR2: SGHTA and FQGNSA. CDR3 amino acids: CASSLLAGAVTGELFF. The DNA for the CDR3 is TGTGCCAGCAGCTTACTAGCGGGAGCGGTCACCGGGGAGCTGTTTTTT.

This chain uses TRBV6-6 with TRBJ1-2; 10 positions match TRBD1. CDR3 length: 13 residues. Per germline, CDR1 MNHNY and CDR2 SVGAGI (reference sequence). V trimming: 7 bases; J trimming: 8 bases; junction bases outside the gene matches: 7. The CDR3 protein is CASTLGQGRGYTF. CDR3 DNA: TGTGCCAGCACGTTGGGACAGGGGAGAGGCTACACCTTC.

This chain uses TRBV10-2 with TRBJ1-1; D is unclear. Germline V CDR1 and CDR2: WSHSY, SAAADI. The CDR3 contains 12 residues. The V end lost 3 bases, the J end lost 3 bases, and 5 bases lay between the germline ends. The CDR3 bases are TGCGCCAGCAGTGATCCGGACACTGAAGCTTTCTTT. The encoded protein is CASSDPDTEAFF.

The chain is built from TRBV19 and TRBJ2-2; TRBD1 matches at 8 bases. The CDR3 length is 16 residues. CDR1 and CDR2 from the germline V gene are LNHDA and SQIVND (reference sequence). V dropped 10 bases and J dropped 5; count of bases not matched to a gene: 15. CDR3 sequence (DNA): TGTGCCACGAACCCTTGGACAGGGAGCAGTACCGGGGAGCTGTTTTTT. Its translation is CATNPWTGSSTGELFF.